The entry below describes one TCR beta chain. The data were taken from a study of blood T cell repertoires in COVID-19. Study at large: Researchers got acute and convalescent COVID-19 samples from the United States, Italy and Spain. PBMCs, B-cell-depleted T cells, or T cells were the source of the cDNA or gDNA that made up the material.

Authors' analysis steps: Reference gene primer amplification yielded estimated nucleated cell counts. Only in-frame clones appear in the TCRdb table, and some are missing; sequencing was by immunoSEQ multiplex PCR. That table furnishes V, J and clone size, whereas the DNA furnished D and trimming. The sample yields 47,000 or so clones, roughly four fifths seen once. Germline lookup yields CDR1 SEHNR and CDR2 FQNEAQ (reference sequence). The CDR3 spans 14 residues. The junction had 0 bases not matched to a gene; V was cut back by 1 base and J by 1 base. The sample taken for sequencing was peripheral blood. This receptor was obtained from a woman aged 60-75 years with acute or convalescent COVID-19. The rearrangement links TRBV7-9 to TRBJ1-1, with 7 bases aligning to TRBD1. In DNA, the CDR3 is TGTGCCAGCAGCTTAGGGACAGGGAACACTGAAGCTTTCTTT. Its translation is CASSLGTGNTEAFF.